This T cell receptor (beta chain) appears in the sequencing data of a study of T cell changes during pregnancy in multiple sclerosis (dated by TCRdb to between 2019 and 2020). Describing the broader study: Changes in the T cell repertoire over the course of pregnancy were examined in this study in women with multiple sclerosis.

On this clone itself: Its antigen target is currently unknown. There are no base qualities to consult, and no much larger clone falls within one base.

The library relied on the immunoSEQ multiplex PCR assay. The clones in this table, taken by TCRdb from immuneACCESS, are in-frame only. Not every clone is retained; where verified, under half of the shortfall comes from an unresolved V gene, and the cause of the rest is unknown. This sample is represented by approximately 100,000 clones; just under 95% of them were singletons. The top ten clonotypes cover about 4.5% of the sample. The clonotype comes from a female donor with multiple sclerosis, enrolled in a pregnancy study. Specimen: peripheral blood, collected in the first trimester of pregnancy.

The DNA is TGTGCCAGCAGCTTTGGGACAGGGGGAGGTGAGCAGTTCTTC. The encoded protein is CASSFGTGGGEQFF. The rearranged segments are TRBV13 and TRBJ2-1, and 11 junction bases match TRBD1. Per the germline V gene (reference sequence), PRHDT is the CDR1 and FYEKMQ is the CDR2. Clipping removes 3 bases from V and 9 bases from J, with 4 as the unmatched junction base count. The CDR3, from cysteine to phenylalanine, totals 14 residues. The retained sequence is limited to the CDR3, 42 bases, with the frame set at the first base.